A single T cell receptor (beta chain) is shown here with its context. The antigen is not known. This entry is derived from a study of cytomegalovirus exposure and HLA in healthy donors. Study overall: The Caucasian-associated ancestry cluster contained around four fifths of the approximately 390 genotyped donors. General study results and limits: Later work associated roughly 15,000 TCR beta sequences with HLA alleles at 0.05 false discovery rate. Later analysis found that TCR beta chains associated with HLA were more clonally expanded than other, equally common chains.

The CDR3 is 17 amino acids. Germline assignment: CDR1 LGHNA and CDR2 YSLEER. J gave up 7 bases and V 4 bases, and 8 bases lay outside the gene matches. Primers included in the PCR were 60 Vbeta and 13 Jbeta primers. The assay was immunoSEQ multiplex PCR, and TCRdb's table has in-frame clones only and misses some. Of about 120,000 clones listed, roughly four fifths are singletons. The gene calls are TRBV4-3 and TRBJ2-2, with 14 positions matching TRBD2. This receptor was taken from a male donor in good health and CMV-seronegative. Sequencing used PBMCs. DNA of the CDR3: TGCGCCAGCAGCCGGGGACTAGCGGGGGTATCCGGCGGGGAGCTGTTTTTT. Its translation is CASSRGLAGVSGGELFF.